This T cell receptor (beta chain) was documented in a study of patients and donors after allogeneic stem cell transplantation. MiXCR, applied by TCRdb to the RT-PCR reads, yields one record per CDR3 protein. Counted here are about a million distinct CDR3 sequences, 15% to 20% occurring once; the ten biggest clones make up 6%. This clonotype was recorded once. The CDR3 has 15 residues. With V trimmed by 5 bases and J by 4 bases, 10 bases remained unmatched. CDR1 and CDR2 (germline): SGHAT, FQNNGV. This receptor was taken from a human donor who was either an allogeneic HSCT recipient or a stem cell or donor lymphocyte infusion donor (not recorded which). It is not recorded whose cells these are; they may come from a transplant donor. The chain uses TRBV11-2 and TRBJ1-1, with 7 bases lining up with TRBD1. What was sequenced was blood, either unsorted or a sorted T cell fraction (not recorded which). Here the CDR3 reads CASSPRTGWFTEAFF. The CDR3 DNA reads TGTGCCAGCAGCCCCAGGACAGGTTGGTTCACTGAAGCTTTCTTT. Full variable domain (rest looked up from reference TRBV11-2 and TRBJ1-1): EAGVAQSPRYKIIEKRQSVAFWCNPISGHATLYWYQQILGQGPKLLIQFQNNGVVDDSQLPKDRFSAERLKGVDSTLKIQPAKLEDSAVYLCASSPRTGWFTEAFFGQGTRLTVV.